The rows below give T cell receptor beta chains drawn from one sample of a study of vaccination effects on CD4 cells after COVID-19. Produced via immunoSEQ multiplex PCR; TCRdb's table is partial and in-frame only. The sample contains about 24,000 clones, roughly 70% of which appear only once. What these receptors recognize is not known. Source: CD4+ T cells from PBMCs cultured with SARS-CoV-2 spike peptides, taken after COVID-19 vaccination. The receptors originated from a human donor who received a COVID-19 vaccine. Both conserved end residues are part of each CDR3. A D gene is named only where the DNA matches it firmly. Some rows have no size entry. The others give once, few or many, or a class for an expanded clone.

15	TRBV7-2	TRBJ2-3	.	.	CASSSTGDSTDTQYF	TGTGCCAGCAGCTCCACAGGTGACTCCACAGATACGCAGTATTTT
16	TRBV2	TRBJ1-5	TRBD1	.	CASSERTGGGNQPQHF	TGTGCCAGCAGCGAACGGACAGGGGGTGGCAATCAGCCCCAGCATTTT
14	TRBV3-1/TRBV3-2	TRBJ2-3	.	.	CASSQEGRVNTQYF	TGTGCCAGCAGCCAAGAAGGGCGGGTGAATACGCAGTATTTT
14	TRBV30	TRBJ2-2	.	few	CAWTIVRGTGELFF	TGTGCCTGGACAATCGTGCGGGGCACCGGGGAGCTGTTTTTT
15	TRBV5-1	TRBJ2-6	.	.	CASSLEGTGANVLTF	TGCGCCAGCAGCTTGGAAGGGACTGGGGCCAACGTCCTGACTTTC
15	TRBV7-9	TRBJ1-1	TRBD1	once	CASSLRQGSNTEAFF	TGTGCCAGCAGCTTGCGACAGGGCTCGAACACTGAAGCTTTCTTT
13	TRBV6-2/TRBV6-3	TRBJ2-3	TRBD2	.	CASSQGLANTQYF	TGTGCCAGCAGTCAGGGACTAGCAAATACGCAGTATTTT
18	TRBV19	TRBJ1-1	TRBD1	.	CASRDRVGTVPMNTEAFF	TGTGCCAGTAGAGATCGAGTAGGGACAGTACCCATGAACACTGAAGCTTTCTTT
15	TRBV30	TRBJ2-7	.	.	CAWSAHRALGNEQYF	TGTGCCTGGAGTGCGCACAGGGCCCTCGGGAACGAGCAGTACTTC
15	TRBV3-1/TRBV3-2	TRBJ1-4	TRBD1	.	CASSLGQGGGEKLFF	TGTGCCAGCAGCCTGGGACAGGGCGGGGGTGAAAAACTGTTTTTT
13	TRBV19	TRBJ2-5	TRBD2	.	CAAGGGIQETQYF	TGTGCCGCCGGGGGGGGGATCCAAGAGACCCAGTACTTC
14	TRBV5-1	TRBJ2-1	.	.	CASSFQGGLSEQFF	TGCGCCAGCAGCTTCCAGGGTGGGCTATCTGAGCAGTTCTTC
14	TRBV19	TRBJ1-2	TRBD1	.	CASSRDRVLFGYTF	TGTGCCAGTAGTCGGGACAGGGTTTTATTTGGCTACACCTTC
12	TRBV6-6	TRBJ1-3	.	.	CASSYQGALIYF	TGTGCAAGCAGTTATCAAGGTGCCCTCATATATTTT
11	TRBV19	TRBJ1-3	.	.	CASIWKETIYF	TGTGCCAGTATATGGAAAGAGACCATATATTTT
16	TRBV18	TRBJ2-7	TRBD2	.	CASSPFGSGSSYEQYF	TGTGCCAGCTCACCATTTGGTAGCGGGAGTTCCTACGAGCAGTACTTC
17	TRBV10-2	TRBJ2-1	.	.	CASSESKPLVRDNEQFF	TGCGCCAGCAGTGAGTCGAAACCCCTCGTCAGGGACAATGAGCAGTTCTTC
12	TRBV27	TRBJ2-5	.	.	CASRDLRETQYF	TGTGCCAGCCGGGACTTACGGGAGACCCAGTACTTC
15	TRBV2	TRBJ2-5	TRBD2	once	CASSRRSGRGETQYF	TGTGCCAGCAGTCGCCGGAGCGGGAGAGGAGAGACCCAGTACTTC
16	TRBV7-2	TRBJ1-1	.	.	CASRREWSGPGYIAFF	TGTGCCAGCAGACGGGAGTGGTCGGGACCGGGATACATTGCTTTCTTT
18	TRBV5-1	TRBJ2-5	TRBD2	.	CASSGNSGTSGFQETQYF	TGCGCCAGCAGCGGAAATTCGGGGACTAGCGGGTTTCAAGAGACCCAGTACTTC
14	TRBV2	TRBJ1-2	TRBD1	.	CASSGRTGYYGYTF	TGTGCCAGCAGTGGTAGGACAGGCTACTATGGCTACACCTTC
16	TRBV4-1	TRBJ2-5	.	medium-sized	CASSPSPEDGRETQYF	TGCGCCAGCAGCCCGAGTCCCGAAGATGGTAGGGAGACCCAGTACTTC
14	TRBV15	TRBJ1-1	.	.	CATSRDQGRLEAFF	TGTGCCACCAGCAGAGATCAGGGGCGGCTAGAAGCTTTCTTT
16	TRBV2	TRBJ2-2	.	.	CASSDRGYGSTGELFF	TGTGCCAGCAGTGACCGGGGGTATGGGAGCACCGGGGAGCTGTTTTTT
13	TRBV5-5	TRBJ1-2	.	.	CASSFGWVSGYTF	TGCGCCAGCAGCTTCGGGTGGGTGAGTGGCTACACCTTC
13	TRBV5-5	TRBJ2-2	.	.	CASSLIISGELFF	TGTGCCAGCAGCCTCATCATCTCCGGGGAGCTGTTTTTT
15	TRBV4-1	TRBJ1-2	.	.	CASSQRGTGEGGYTF	TGCGCCAGCAGCCAGAGGGGGACGGGGGAAGGGGGCTACACCTTC
13	TRBV19	TRBJ2-5	TRBD2	.	CASSVGLAGDQYF	TGTGCCAGTAGTGTCGGGCTAGCGGGAGACCAGTACTTC
19	TRBV6-2/TRBV6-3	TRBJ1-3	TRBD1	few	CASSYLRQGYVDSGNTIYF	TGTGCCAGCAGTTACTTGAGACAGGGTTATGTGGACTCTGGAAACACCATATATTTT
13	TRBV7-9	TRBJ1-1	.	.	CASSLAGGSEAFF	TGTGCCAGCAGCTTGGCGGGGGGTTCTGAAGCTTTCTTT
16	TRBV11-2	TRBJ2-3	.	.	CASRSVGDLVGATQYF	TGTGCCAGCAGATCCGTGGGGGACCTGGTCGGTGCCACGCAGTATTTT
15	TRBV12-5	TRBJ2-3	TRBD2	.	CASGSSGGPTDTQYF	TGTGCTAGTGGTTCAAGCGGGGGGCCCACAGATACGCAGTATTTT
14	TRBV5-1	TRBJ2-5	TRBD2	.	CASSLAGARETQYF	TGCGCCAGCAGCTTAGCGGGGGCAAGAGAGACCCAGTACTTC
14	TRBV6-5	TRBJ1-5	.	.	CATSLTERNQPQHF	TGTGCCACTTCCCTAACCGAACGCAATCAGCCCCAGCATTTT
16	TRBV18	TRBJ2-7	.	.	CASSPFPPAQAYEQYF	TGTGCCAGCTCACCTTTCCCACCGGCTCAGGCCTACGAGCAGTACTTC
13	TRBV28	TRBJ2-6	.	.	CASTSRGANVLTF	TGTGCCAGCACTAGCAGGGGGGCCAACGTCCTGACTTTC
13	TRBV12-3/TRBV12-4	TRBJ1-2	.	few	CASRDTSPYGYTF	TGTGCCAGCAGGGATACATCTCCCTATGGCTACACCTTC
16	TRBV6-1	TRBJ2-3	TRBD1	.	CASRETGTGGTDTQYF	TGTGCCAGCAGAGAAACCGGGACAGGGGGCACAGATACGCAGTATTTT
13	TRBV12-3/TRBV12-4	TRBJ1-3	.	.	CASSQRSGNTIYF	TGTGCCAGCAGTCAGAGATCTGGAAACACCATATATTTT
14	TRBV6-5	TRBJ2-7	TRBD1	few	CASRLTGASYEQYF	TGTGCCAGCAGACTGACAGGGGCATCGTACGAGCAGTACTTC
13	TRBV24-1	TRBJ1-5	.	.	CATSRGGNQPQHF	TGTGCCACCAGTAGGGGCGGGAATCAGCCCCAGCATTTT
12	TRBV5-1	TRBJ2-1	.	.	CASSAGTNEQFF	TGCGCCAGCAGCGCGGGAACAAATGAGCAGTTCTTC
16	TRBV6-1	TRBJ1-3	.	.	CASSEPGRGGGNTIYF	TGTGCCAGCAGTGAACCCGGGAGAGGTGGTGGAAACACCATATATTTT
17	TRBV7-4	TRBJ1-3	.	few	CASSLFQGGISGNTIYF	TGTGCCAGCAGCTTATTCCAGGGAGGGATTAGCGGAAACACCATATATTTT
12	TRBV5-1	TRBJ2-5	.	once	CASRAEQETQYF	TGCGCCAGCAGGGCAGAACAAGAGACCCAGTACTTC
14	TRBV6-5	TRBJ1-2	.	.	CASRRGSGNYGYTF	TGTGCCAGCCGGCGGGGGTCGGGCAACTATGGCTACACCTTC
14	TRBV6-5	TRBJ1-5	.	.	CASSLDPANQPQHF	TGTGCCAGCAGCTTGGACCCCGCTAATCAGCCCCAGCATTTT
17	TRBV7-2	TRBJ1-2	TRBD1	.	CASSIPGQGFSNYGYTF	TGTGCCAGCAGCATCCCGGGACAGGGTTTCTCTAACTATGGCTACACCTTC
11	TRBV10-3	TRBJ2-3	.	once	CAITDKDTQYF	TGTGCCATCACCGATAAAGATACGCAGTATTTT
13	TRBV24-1	TRBJ2-5	.	.	CATQGRGGETQYF	TGTGCCACCCAGGGACGAGGCGGGGAGACCCAGTACTTC